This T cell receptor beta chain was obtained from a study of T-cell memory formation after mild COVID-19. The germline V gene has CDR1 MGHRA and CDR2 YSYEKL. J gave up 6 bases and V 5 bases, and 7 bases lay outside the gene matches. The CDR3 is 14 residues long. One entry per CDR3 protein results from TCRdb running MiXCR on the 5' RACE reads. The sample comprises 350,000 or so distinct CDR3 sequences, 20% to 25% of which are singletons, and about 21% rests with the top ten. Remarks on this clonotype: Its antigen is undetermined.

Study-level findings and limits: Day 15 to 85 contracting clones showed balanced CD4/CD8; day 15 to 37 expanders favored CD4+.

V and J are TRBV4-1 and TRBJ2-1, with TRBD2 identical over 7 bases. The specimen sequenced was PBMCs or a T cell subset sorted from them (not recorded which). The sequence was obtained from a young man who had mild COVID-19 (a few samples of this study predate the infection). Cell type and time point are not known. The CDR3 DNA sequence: TGCGCCAGCAGCTCGCCTAGCGGAATCAATGAGCAGTTCTTC. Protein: CASSSPSGINEQFF.